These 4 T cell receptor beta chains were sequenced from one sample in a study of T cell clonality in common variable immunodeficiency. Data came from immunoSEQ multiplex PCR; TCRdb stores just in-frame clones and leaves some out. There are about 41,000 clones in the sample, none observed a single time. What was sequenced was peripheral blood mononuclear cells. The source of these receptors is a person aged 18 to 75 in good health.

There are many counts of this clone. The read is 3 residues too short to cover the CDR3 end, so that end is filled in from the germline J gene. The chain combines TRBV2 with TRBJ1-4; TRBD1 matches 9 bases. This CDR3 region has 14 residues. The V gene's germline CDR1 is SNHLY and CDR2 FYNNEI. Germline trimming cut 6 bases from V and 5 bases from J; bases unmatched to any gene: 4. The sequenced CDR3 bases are TGTGCCAGCAGCACAGGGGGCGCGAATGAAAAA. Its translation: CASSTGGANEK. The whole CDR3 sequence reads CASSTGGANEKLFF.

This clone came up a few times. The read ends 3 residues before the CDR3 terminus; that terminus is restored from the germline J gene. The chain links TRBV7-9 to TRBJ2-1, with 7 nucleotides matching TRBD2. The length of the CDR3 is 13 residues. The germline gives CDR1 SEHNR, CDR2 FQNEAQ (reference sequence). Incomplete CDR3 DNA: TGTGTTACGAGCGGGACCTCCTACAATGAG. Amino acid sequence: CVTSGTSYNE. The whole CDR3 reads CVTSGTSYNEQFF.

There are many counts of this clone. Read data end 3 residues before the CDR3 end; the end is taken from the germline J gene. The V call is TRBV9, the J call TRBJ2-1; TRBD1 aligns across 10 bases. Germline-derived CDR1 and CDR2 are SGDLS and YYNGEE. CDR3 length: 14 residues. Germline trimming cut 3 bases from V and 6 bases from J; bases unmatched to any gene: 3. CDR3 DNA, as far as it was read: TGTGCCAGCAGCGGGGGACAGGGGCGCAATGAG. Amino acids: CASSGGQGRNE. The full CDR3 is CASSGGQGRNEQFF.

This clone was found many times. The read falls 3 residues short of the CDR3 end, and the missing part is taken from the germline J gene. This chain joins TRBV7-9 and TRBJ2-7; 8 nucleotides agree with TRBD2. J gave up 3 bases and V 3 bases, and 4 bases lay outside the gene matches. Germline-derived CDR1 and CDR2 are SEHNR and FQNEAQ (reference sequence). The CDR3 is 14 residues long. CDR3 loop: CASSFSGNRYEQYF. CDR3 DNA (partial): TGTGCCAGCAGCTTTAGCGGGAACCGCTACGAG.